This T cell receptor (beta chain) was sequenced during a study of OX40 agonist ivuxolimab in advanced cancers. Study-wide background: Those enrolled were approximately 83% male, with a mean age of approximately 60 years and ages from 23 to 79. Study-wide points: The mean number of expanded clones was higher in CD8+ T cells than in CD4+.

A note on this clone: The antigen is unknown.

Sequencing used immunoSEQ multiplex PCR; TCRdb keeps in-frame clones, though not all of them. The sample includes about 62,000 clones, approximately 82% of them seen just once. V was clipped by 2 bases and J by 0 bases, with 11 bases between them. CDR3 length: 16 amino acids. The germline gives CDR1 MDHEN, CDR2 SYDVKM. The clonotype comes from an adult with an advanced solid tumor such as melanoma, head and neck, liver or kidney cancer. The rearrangement joins TRBV28 to TRBJ1-3; maybe TRBD1 (5 bases). The material was CD4+ or CD8+ T cells sorted from blood, obtained in a trial of the OX40 agonist ivuxolimab. This CDR3 is CASSLARTLSGNTIYF. In nucleotides, the CDR3 is TGTGCCAGCAGTTTAGCCCGGACACTCTCTGGAAACACCATATATTTT.